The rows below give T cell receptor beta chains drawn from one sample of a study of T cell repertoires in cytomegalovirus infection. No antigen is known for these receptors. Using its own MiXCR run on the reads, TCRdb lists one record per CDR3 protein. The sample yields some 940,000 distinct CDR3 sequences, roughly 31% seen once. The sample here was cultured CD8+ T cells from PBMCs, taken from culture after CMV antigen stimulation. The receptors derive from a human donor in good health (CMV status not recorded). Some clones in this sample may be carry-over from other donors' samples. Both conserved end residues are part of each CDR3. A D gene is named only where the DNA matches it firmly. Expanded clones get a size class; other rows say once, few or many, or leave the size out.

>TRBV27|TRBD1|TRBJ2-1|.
TGTGCCAGCAACTTCCTAGGGACAGGGTCCGTAGGGGAGTTCTTC
CASNFLGTGSVGEFF
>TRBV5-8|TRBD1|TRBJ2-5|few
TGTGCCAGCACCACGGGATGGCCAGGGGGTTTCCAGGAGGAGACCCAGTACTTC
CASTTGWPGGFQEETQYF
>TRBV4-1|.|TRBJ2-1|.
TGCGCCAGCAGCCCCCCGACCAAAAACAATAAGCAGTTCTTC
CASSPPTKNNKQFF
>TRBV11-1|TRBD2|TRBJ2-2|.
TGTGCCAGCAGCTTGACCACCGCTTTTATTTACTTAGCGGGGGGGAACACCGGGGAGCTGTTTTTT
CASSLTTAFIYLAGGNTGELFF
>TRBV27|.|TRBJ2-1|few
TGTGCCAGCAGTTTAGACCCATGGGGAAGCAATGAGCAGTTCTTC
CASSLDPWGSNEQFF
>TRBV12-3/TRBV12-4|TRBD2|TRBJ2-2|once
TGTGCCAGCAGTTTTATCTCCGAAATAAAGACTAGCTCCGGGGAGCTGTTTTTT
CASSFISEIKTSSGELFF
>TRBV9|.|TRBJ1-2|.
TGTGCCAGCAAGGGTATTACCGATGGCTACACCTTC
CASKGITDGYTF
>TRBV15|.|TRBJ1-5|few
TGTGCCACCAGCAGACAGGGCGCAGGGAGCAATCAGCCCCAGCATTTT
CATSRQGAGSNQPQHF
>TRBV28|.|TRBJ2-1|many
TGTGCCAGCAGCCCGGGGGAATCCTCCTACAATGAGCAGTTCTTC
CASSPGESSYNEQFF
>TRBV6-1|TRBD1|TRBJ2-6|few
TGTGCCAGCAGTGAGACCCCCACAGGGGCTGGGGCCAACGTCCTGACTTTC
CASSETPTGAGANVLTF
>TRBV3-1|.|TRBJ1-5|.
TGTGCCAGCAGCCCCGGGGGCAGCGTCGTGAATCAGCCCCAGCATTTT
CASSPGGSVVNQPQHF
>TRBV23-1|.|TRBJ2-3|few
TGCGCCAGCAGTCATCAGGGGCCGAGAACTCCCGTGGATACGCAGTATTTT
CASSHQGPRTPVDTQYF
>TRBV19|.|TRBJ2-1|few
TGTGCCAGTAGTAGCCCCAAGGGCGGTCCTTACAATGAGCAGTTCTTC
CASSSPKGGPYNEQFF
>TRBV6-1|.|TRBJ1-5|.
TGTGCCAGCAGTGAATGGGGGGGGCTGGATCAGCCCCAGCATTTT
CASSEWGGLDQPQHF
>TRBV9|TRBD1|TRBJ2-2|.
TGTGCCAGCAGACCCCGAGCAGGGGGCGAGTCGGGGACCGGGGAGCTGTTTTTT
CASRPRAGGESGTGELFF
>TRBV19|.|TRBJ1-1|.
TGTGCCAGTAGCAGCGGACTAAGCACTGAAGCTTTCTTT
CASSSGLSTEAFF
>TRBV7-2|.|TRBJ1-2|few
TGTGCCAGCAGCTTTTTAGGGACCTATGGCTACACCTTC
CASSFLGTYGYTF
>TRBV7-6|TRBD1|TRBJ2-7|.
TGTGCCAGCAGCTTAGCGCCTTCAGGGGGAGCCTACGAGCAGTACTTC
CASSLAPSGGAYEQYF
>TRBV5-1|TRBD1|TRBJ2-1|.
TGCGCCAGCAGCTATCCCGGGACAGGGGTTGACTACAATGAGCAGTTCTTC
CASSYPGTGVDYNEQFF
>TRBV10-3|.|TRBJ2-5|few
TGTGCCATCAGTCAACCGGGGGAGACCCAGTACTTC
CAISQPGETQYF
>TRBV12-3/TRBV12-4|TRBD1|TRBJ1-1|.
TGTGCCAGCAGCCTGACAGGGAAGCAGACTGAAGCTTTCTTT
CASSLTGKQTEAFF
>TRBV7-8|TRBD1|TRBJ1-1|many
TGTGCCAGCAGCCCACTACAGGGGTCTAACACTGAAGCTTTCTTT
CASSPLQGSNTEAFF
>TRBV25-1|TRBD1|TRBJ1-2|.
TGTGCCAGCAGTGAACCTTCGCGGGACAGCGTCTCTGGCTACACCTTC
CASSEPSRDSVSGYTF
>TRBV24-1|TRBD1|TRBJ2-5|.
TGTGCCACCGCAAGCTGGGACAGGGGGAACGTGGGTGAGACCCAGTACTTC
CATASWDRGNVGETQYF
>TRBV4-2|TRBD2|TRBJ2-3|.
TGTGCCAGCAGCCAAGATCTTCCGGGGGGGCCAGATACGCAGTATTTT
CASSQDLPGGPDTQYF
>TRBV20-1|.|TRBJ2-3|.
TGCAGTGCTAGCATCGGACTCCTGTCAGCGACTACGCAGTATTTT
CSASIGLLSATTQYF
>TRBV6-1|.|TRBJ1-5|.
TGTGCCAGCAGTGATTTAGGGCAGAGTCGCCAGCCCCAGCATTTT
CASSDLGQSRQPQHF
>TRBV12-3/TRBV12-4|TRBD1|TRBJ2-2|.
TGTGCCAGCAGCCACGACAGGGGGGACGATGGCACCGGGGAGCTGTTTTTT
CASSHDRGDDGTGELFF
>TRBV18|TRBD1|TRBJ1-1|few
TGTGCCAGCTCTACGGTGCGGGCAGGGGGAGGTGAAGCTTTCTTT
CASSTVRAGGGEAFF
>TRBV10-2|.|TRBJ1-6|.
TGCGCCAGCAGTGTAGTACCAGCGTCACCCCTCCACTTT
CASSVVPASPLHF
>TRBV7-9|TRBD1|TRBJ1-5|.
TGTGCCAGCAGCTTAGACGGGACAGGGGATCAGCCCCAGCATTTT
CASSLDGTGDQPQHF
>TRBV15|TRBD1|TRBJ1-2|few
TGTGCCACCAGCAGCCGATGGCATGCGTCTGGGGACAGGGGATTTAATGGCTACACCTTC
CATSSRWHASGDRGFNGYTF
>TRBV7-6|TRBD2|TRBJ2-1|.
TGTGCCAGCAGCTCAGGCCCTCTAGCGGGGCTCCACAATGAGCAGTTCTTC
CASSSGPLAGLHNEQFF
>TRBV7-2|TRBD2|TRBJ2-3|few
TGTGCCAGCAGCTTAGTTGATAGCGGGGGGGCCTTGATAGATACGCAGTATTTT
CASSLVDSGGALIDTQYF
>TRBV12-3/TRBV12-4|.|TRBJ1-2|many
TGTGCCAGCAGAACTACCCAAGAGGGAGGCTATGGCTACACCTTC
CASRTTQEGGYGYTF
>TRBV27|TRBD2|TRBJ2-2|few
TGTGCCAGCACCCCGGGGGGGCAAGGGGGGACCTTCAAGGCTGGGGAGCTGTTTTTT
CASTPGGQGGTFKAGELFF
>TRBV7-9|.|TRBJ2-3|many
TGTGCCAGCAGCTTAAACAAGGCGGGTAACACAGATACGCAGTATTTT
CASSLNKAGNTDTQYF
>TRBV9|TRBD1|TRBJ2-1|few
TGTGCCAGCAGGACCGAGAGGGGGCCCCCCGATGAGCAGTTCTTC
CASRTERGPPDEQFF
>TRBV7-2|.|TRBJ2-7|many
TGTGCCAGCAGCTGGGCGGGGACCTACGAGCAGTACTTC
CASSWAGTYEQYF
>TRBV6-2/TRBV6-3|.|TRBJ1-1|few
TGTGCCAGCAGTTACAGGGGGTACACTGAAGCTTTCTTT
CASSYRGYTEAFF
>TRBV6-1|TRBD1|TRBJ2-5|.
TGTGCCAGCAGCGTGTTGGACAGGGCGAAAGAGACCCAGTACTTC
CASSVLDRAKETQYF
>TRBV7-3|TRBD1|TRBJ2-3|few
TGTGCCAGCAGCCCAAGGGACAGGGGGCTCCTAGAGGATACGCAGTATTTT
CASSPRDRGLLEDTQYF
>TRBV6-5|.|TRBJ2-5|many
TGTGCCAGCAGTTACGACGGGGAAGGGGAGACCCAGTACTTC
CASSYDGEGETQYF
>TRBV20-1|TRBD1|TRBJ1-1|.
TGCAGTGCTTTCGGGACAGCTCGGTTCCTCACTGAAGCTTTCTTT
CSAFGTARFLTEAFF
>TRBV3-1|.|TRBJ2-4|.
TGTGCCAGCAGTTTCGGGCCGGAGATAGGCAAAAACATTCAGTACTTC
CASSFGPEIGKNIQYF
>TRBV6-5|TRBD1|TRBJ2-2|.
TGTGCCAGCAGTTACGACGTGACAGGGAGCACCGGGGAGCTGTTTTTT
CASSYDVTGSTGELFF
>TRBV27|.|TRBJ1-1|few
TGTGCCAGCAGTTATAGGGACTATAACACTGAAGCTTTCTTT
CASSYRDYNTEAFF
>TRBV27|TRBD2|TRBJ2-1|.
TGTGCCAGCTTTGGGGTCAGAGCGGGGGGGCGCAATGAGCAGTTCTTC
CASFGVRAGGRNEQFF
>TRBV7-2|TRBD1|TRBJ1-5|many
TGTGCCAGCAGCTCTAGGACAGGGACTAGCAATCAGCCCCAGCATTTT
CASSSRTGTSNQPQHF
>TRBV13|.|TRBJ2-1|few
TGTGCCAGCAGCGGTAACGGGGTCCGAAGCTCCTACAATGAGCAGTTCTTC
CASSGNGVRSSYNEQFF
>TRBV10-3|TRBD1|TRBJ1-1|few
TGTGCCATATGGACAGGGGGCTCGTACACTGAAGCTTTCTTT
CAIWTGGSYTEAFF
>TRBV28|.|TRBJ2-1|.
TGTGCGACGCGCGTGGCTGGATTTGGTGAGCAGTTCTTC
CATRVAGFGEQFF
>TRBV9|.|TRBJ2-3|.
TGTGCCAGCAGCCGAAAGGGTGGGAGCACAGATACGCAGTATTTT
CASSRKGGSTDTQYF
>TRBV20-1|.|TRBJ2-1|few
TGCAGTGCTGGCTATAGTTTCTACGTCAATGAGCAGTTCTTC
CSAGYSFYVNEQFF